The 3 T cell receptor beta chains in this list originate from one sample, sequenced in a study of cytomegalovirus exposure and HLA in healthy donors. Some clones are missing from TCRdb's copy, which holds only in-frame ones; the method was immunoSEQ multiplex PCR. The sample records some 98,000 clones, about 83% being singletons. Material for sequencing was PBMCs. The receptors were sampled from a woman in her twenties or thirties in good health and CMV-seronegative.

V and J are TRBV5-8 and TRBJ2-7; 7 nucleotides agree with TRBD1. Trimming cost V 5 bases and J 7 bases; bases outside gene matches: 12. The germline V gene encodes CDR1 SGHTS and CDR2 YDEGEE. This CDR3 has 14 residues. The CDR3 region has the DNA TGTGCCAGCAGTTTTTTGACAGGGCTTGGGGAGCAGTACTTC. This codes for CASSFLTGLGEQYF. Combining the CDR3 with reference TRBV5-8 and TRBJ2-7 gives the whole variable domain EAGVTQSPTHLIKTRGQQATLRCSPISGHTSVYWYQQALGLGLQFLLWYDEGEERNRGNFPPRFSGRQFPNYSSELNVNALELEDSALYLCASSFLTGLGEQYFGPGTRLTVT.

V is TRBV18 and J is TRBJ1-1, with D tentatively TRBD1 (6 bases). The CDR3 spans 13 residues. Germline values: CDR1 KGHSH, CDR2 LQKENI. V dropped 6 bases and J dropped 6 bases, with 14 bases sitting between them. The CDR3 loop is CASSAQGFAEAFF. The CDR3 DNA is TGTGCCAGCTCCGCACAGGGTTTTGCTGAAGCTTTCTTT.

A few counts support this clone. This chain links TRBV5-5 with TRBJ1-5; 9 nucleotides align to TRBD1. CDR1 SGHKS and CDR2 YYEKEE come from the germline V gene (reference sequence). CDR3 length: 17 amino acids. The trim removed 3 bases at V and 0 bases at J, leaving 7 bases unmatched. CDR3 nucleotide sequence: TGTGCCAGCAGCTCCCGGGACAGGGCCTATAGCAATCAGCCCCAGCATTTT. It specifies CASSSRDRAYSNQPQHF.